Shown below are 12 T cell receptor beta chains from a single sample sequenced in a study of T-cell reconstitution after alpha-beta-depleted transplantation in children. Unique molecular identifiers were built into the TCRbeta library. TCRdb itself ran the PCR reads through MiXCR, one entry per CDR3 protein. Of about 300,000 distinct CDR3 sequences in the sample, 6.5% to 9% were seen once. What these receptors recognize is not known. Overall study results and limits: Newly generated T cells supplied most T-cell counts and diversity one year post-transplant.

Material: peripheral blood, obtained 360 days after TCRalphabeta/CD19-depleted stem cell transplant. These receptors originate from a female patient between 2 and 15 years old who had a stem cell transplant for Fanconi anemia, so the T cells may come from the graft donor.

V and J are TRBV12-3 or TRBV12-4 and TRBJ2-5, with a possible D match to TRBD2 (6 bases). V dropped 5 bases and J dropped 5 bases, with 9 bases sitting between them. The CDR3 length is 12 residues. The CDR3 bases are TGTGCCAGCAGTGCGGGGAAGGAGACCCAGTACTTC. Translated: CASSAGKETQYF.

This clonotype was recorded many times. V is TRBV7-6 and J is TRBJ2-7; D is unresolved. This CDR3 spans 14 amino acids. Trimming shortened V by 1 base and J by 2 bases, and 9 bases separated the two germline ends. Looked up from germline, CDR1 is SGHVS and CDR2 is FNYEAQ. The CDR3, as DNA: TGTGCCAGCAGCTTAGAAACTTATACCTACGAGCAGTACTTC. Amino acid sequence: CASSLETYTYEQYF.

This clonotype showed up just a few times. V usage is TRBV21-1 and J usage is TRBJ1-6; the table's D call, TRBD1, was not checked against the DNA. TRBV21-1 is an annotated pseudogene. The CDR3 length is 19 residues. Here the CDR3 reads CASSNTDPGQGVLNTPLHF. CDR3 nucleotide sequence: TGTGCCAGCAGCAATACCGATCCGGGACAGGGGGTTCTTAATACACCCCTCCACTTT.

The chain recombines TRBV7-2 with TRBJ2-7, with 8 bases aligning to TRBD1. The germline gives CDR1 SGHTA, CDR2 FQGNSA. The CDR3 contains 16 residues. Losses at the gene ends were 5 bases for V and 3 bases for J; bases not matched to a gene: 12. The CDR3: CASSLGRQGTFYEQYF. CDR3 DNA: TGTGCCAGCAGCCTTGGAAGACAGGGGACCTTCTACGAGCAGTACTTC.

This clonotype was counted a few times. The rearrangement links TRBV20-1 to TRBJ2-1; D may be TRBD1 or TRBD2 (6 bases each). Germline lookup yields CDR1 DFQATT and CDR2 SNEGSKA (reference sequence). Trimming removed 6 bases from V and 7 bases from J, with 25 bases in between. This CDR3 spans 16 amino acids. CDR3 in amino acids: CSARGDHPSQWNEQFF. Here the CDR3 DNA reads TGCAGTGCGAGGGGGGACCACCCAAGTCAATGGAATGAGCAGTTCTTC.

J is TRBJ1-1 and V is TRBV5-1, with 10 bases lining up with TRBD1. The CDR3 is made up of 16 amino acids. The V gene's germline CDR1 is SGHRS and CDR2 YFSETQ. The V segment lost 3 bases and the J segment 1 base; nucleotides outside the gene matches: 6. CDR3 loop: CASSSGTGAGNTEAFF. CDR3 coding DNA: TGCGCCAGCAGCTCCGGGACAGGGGCGGGGAACACTGAAGCTTTCTTT.

In its sample, this clonotype was seen many times. The J gene is TRBJ2-3, the V gene TRBV5-1; D is uncertain. Trimming took off 0 bases at V and 2 bases at J, with 7 bases between the two ends. The germline CDR1 and CDR2 sequences are SGHRS and YFSETQ. The CDR3 has 14 residues. In DNA, the CDR3 is TGCGCCAGCAGCTTGGAGGGTTACACAGATACGCAGTATTTT. The encoded protein is CASSLEGYTDTQYF.

The gene calls are TRBV29-1 and TRBJ1-2; TRBD1 matches 10 bases. Germline V lookup: CDR1 SQVTM, CDR2 ANQGSEA. Germline trimming cut 6 bases from V and 0 bases from J; bases unmatched to any gene: 13. This CDR3 contains 17 residues. DNA for the CDR3: TGCAGCGTCTACCCTGAGGGACAGGGGAAGACTAACTATGGCTACACCTTC. This translates into CSVYPEGQGKTNYGYTF.

This rearrangement joins TRBV7-2 to TRBJ2-2, with 12 positions matching TRBD2. CDR1 is SGHTA, CDR2 FQGNSA, per germline. V was clipped by 0 bases and J by 3 bases; unmatched bases: 11. This CDR3 has 20 amino acids. The CDR3 bases are TGTGCCAGCAGCTTAGCGAGGTTTCTAGCGGGGGGGCCGGACACCGGGGAGCTGTTTTTT. Translated, it gives CASSLARFLAGGPDTGELFF. The full variable domain, its missing parts supplied by reference TRBV7-2 and TRBJ2-2, is GAGVSQSPSNKVTEKGKDVELRCDPISGHTALYWYRQSLGQGLEFLIYFQGNSAPDKSGLPSDRFSAERTGGSVSTLTIQRTQQEDSAVYLCASSLARFLAGGPDTGELFFGEGSRLTVL.

This clonotype was seen a handful of times. A much larger clone differs by one base, so this may be a read error. V usage is TRBV5-5 and J usage is TRBJ2-1, with D maybe TRBD2 (5 bases). Trimming removed 4 bases from V and 4 bases from J, with 15 bases in between. Germline V CDR1 and CDR2: SGHKS, YYEKEE (reference sequence). CDR3 length equals 15 residues. The DNA for the CDR3 is TGTGCCAGCAGCCCCGGGCGGGTAATATACAATGAGCAGTTCTTC. Protein product: CASSPGRVIYNEQFF.

The gene calls are TRBV18 and TRBJ1-2; D unresolved. In germline, CDR1 is KGHSH, CDR2 LQKENI. The CDR3 totals 15 residues. Trimming removed 5 bases at V and 2 bases at J, with 15 bases between. The CDR3 DNA follows: TGTGCCAGCTCAGATAGCGCGATCGTAAACTATGGCTACACCTTC. This codes for CASSDSAIVNYGYTF.

This clonotype was seen repeatedly, ten times or more. The chain carries TRBV29-1 and TRBJ1-6; D remains unclear. V shed 6 bases and J shed 7 bases, with 13 bases lying between them. The germline V gene has CDR1 SQVTM and CDR2 ANQGSEA. The CDR3 is 13 amino acids. The CDR3 bases are TGCAGCGTCCGAAAGGAGCTCAATTCACCCCTCCACTTT. Translation gives CSVRKELNSPLHF.